The 13 T cell receptor beta chains below were found in one sample sequenced in a study of multiple sclerosis patients with progressive multifocal leukoencephalopathy. The repertoire was sequenced with immunoSEQ multiplex PCR; TCRdb's copy has only in-frame clones and lacks some. The sample lists more than 20,000 clones, more than 85% occurring once. Documented time point: around 13 months of natalizumab therapy. Material: PBMCs, obtained from a patient treated with natalizumab. The receptor set was obtained from a man aged 30 to 45 with multiple sclerosis.

The chain joins TRBV18 to TRBJ2-4, with 7 positions matching TRBD1. The CDR3 covers 14 residues. Trimming at V came to 5 bases and at J to 5 bases, leaving 6 bases not matched to a gene. Germline assignment: CDR1 KGHSH and CDR2 LQKENI. CDR3 sequence reads: CASSATGTENIQYF. In DNA, the CDR3 is TGTGCCAGCTCAGCAACCGGGACAGAAAACATTCAGTACTTC.

This chain uses TRBV2 with TRBJ1-2, with D possibly being TRBD1 (6 bases). Germline V CDR1 and CDR2: SNHLY, FYNNEI. CDR3 length: 15 amino acids. V was cut by 1 base and J by 7 bases, with 16 bases left in between. As DNA, the CDR3 is TGTGCCAGCAGTGAAGGGGGGCCACACATGGGTGGCTACACCTTC. It is translated as CASSEGGPHMGGYTF.

The rearrangement joins TRBV10-2 to TRBJ2-7; no clear D gene. The germline V gene encodes CDR1 WSHSY and CDR2 SAAADI. V lost 2 bases to trimming and J lost 5 bases, with 10 bases between them. The CDR3 length is 13 residues. The CDR3 spells CASSEPQPHEQYF. The CDR3 DNA reads as TGCGCCAGCAGTGAGCCGCAGCCTCACGAGCAGTACTTC.

The chain carries TRBV11-2 and TRBJ2-5; D is possibly TRBD2 (6 bases). TRBJ2-7 explains the end of the DNA better; the J call may be wrong. This CDR3 is 15 amino acids long. Germline assignment: CDR1 SGHAT and CDR2 FQNNGV. In DNA form, the CDR3 reads TGTGCCAGCTCTTTCTCCCCGGGACTTTTCTACGAGCAGTACTTC. Protein sequence: CASSFSPGLFYEQYF.

This clone was detected a few times. The chain employs TRBV6-6 and TRBJ1-1; no firm D call. CDR3 length equals 12 residues. Per the germline V gene, CDR1 is MNHNY and CDR2 is SVGAGI (reference sequence). V was cut by 4 bases and J by 8 bases, with 11 bases left in between. The CDR3 loop is CASSSSYYEAFF. In DNA, the CDR3 is TGTGCCAGCAGTTCTTCCTATTACGAAGCTTTCTTT.

The rearrangement joins TRBV13 to TRBJ2-1; 10 bases fit TRBD2. Germline CDR1 and CDR2: PRHDT and FYEKMQ (reference sequence). The CDR3 totals 16 residues. With 1 base clipped from V and 7 bases from J, the junction kept 7 bases outside the gene matches. CDR3 sequence: CASSLEASGRVNEQFF. The DNA for the CDR3 is TGTGCCAGCAGCTTAGAGGCGAGCGGGAGGGTGAATGAGCAGTTCTTC.

This chain connects TRBV5-1 to TRBJ1-2, with D hard to call. Germline CDR1 and CDR2: SGHRS and YFSETQ. This CDR3 comprises 15 residues. The V end was cut by 2 bases, the J end by 0 bases, with 11 bases between. CDR3 region: CASSFRDPSNYGYTF. Here the CDR3 DNA reads TGCGCCAGCAGCTTCCGGGATCCTTCTAACTATGGCTACACCTTC.

This clone turned up a few times. This chain joins TRBV4-1 and TRBJ2-5, with 7 nucleotides matching TRBD2. V shed 4 bases, J shed 4 bases, and the junction held 3 bases outside the gene matches. The CDR3 totals 13 residues. CDR1 and CDR2 from the germline V gene are MGHRA and YSYEKL. CDR3 region: CASSRLALETQYF. The CDR3 bases are TGCGCCAGCAGCCGACTAGCTCTAGAGACCCAGTACTTC.

The chain is built from TRBV30 and TRBJ2-1; the D gene is possibly TRBD2 (6 bases). This CDR3 has 13 residues. CDR1 and CDR2 (germline): GTSNPN, SVGIG (reference sequence). Trimming left V 5 bases short and J 9 bases short, with 17 bases between. The CDR3 here is CAWARLVQFEQFF. CDR3 bases: TGTGCCTGGGCCAGACTAGTCCAGTTTGAGCAGTTCTTC.

This sequence joins TRBV18 and TRBJ1-1; D gene ambiguous. Germline V gene sequence: CDR1 KGHSH, CDR2 LQKENI. The CDR3 runs to 17 residues. Trimming took off 1 base at V and 0 bases at J, with 15 bases between the two ends. The CDR3 DNA is TGTGCCAGCTCACCACGTGAACAGTCCCCCATGAACACTGAAGCTTTCTTT. Amino acid sequence: CASSPREQSPMNTEAFF. Combining the CDR3 with reference TRBV18 and TRBJ1-1 gives the whole variable domain NAGVMQNPRHLVRRRGQEARLRCSPMKGHSHVYWYRQLPEEGLKFMVYLQKENIIDESGMPKERFSAEFPKEGPSILRIQQVVRGDSAAYFCASSPREQSPMNTEAFFGQGTRLTVV.

This chain links TRBV5-1 with TRBJ1-4, with TRBD1 identical over 9 bases. This CDR3 has 14 residues. Per the germline V gene, CDR1 is SGHRS and CDR2 is YFSETQ. Trimming cost V 4 bases and J 4 bases; bases outside gene matches: 2. CDR3 DNA sequence: TGCGCCAGCAGCGTGGACAGGGGTAATGAAAAACTGTTTTTT. This sequence encodes CASSVDRGNEKLFF. Full variable domain (missing parts from reference TRBV5-1 and TRBJ1-4): KAGVTQTPRYLIKTRGQQVTLSCSPISGHRSVSWYQQTPGQGLQFLFEYFSETQRNKGNFPGRFSGRQFSNSRSEMNVSTLELGDSALYLCASSVDRGNEKLFFGSGTQLSVL.

This clone has a handful of counts. The chain combines TRBV7-2 with TRBJ2-5; the D is unclear. The CDR3 sequence is 13 residues long. V was cut by 5 bases and J by 3 bases, with 10 bases left in between. Germline V gives CDR1 SGHTA, CDR2 FQGNSA. The CDR3, as DNA: TGTGCCAGCAGCCCTATCTCGAAAGAGACCCAGTACTTC. Translating gives CASSPISKETQYF.

V gene TRBV5-4 combines with J gene TRBJ2-1; 7 bases are a match to TRBD2. V was clipped by 2 bases and J by 0 bases; unmatched bases: 5. Germline loops: CDR1 SGHNT, CDR2 YYREEE (reference sequence). The CDR3 extends over 16 amino acids. The CDR3 nucleotides are TGTGCCAGCAGCTTAGGGCGGGAGTTCTCCTACAATGAGCAGTTCTTC. Its translation is CASSLGREFSYNEQFF. Full variable domain (missing parts from reference TRBV5-4 and TRBJ2-1): ETGVTQSPTHLIKTRGQQVTLRCSSQSGHNTVSWYQQALGQGPQFIFQYYREEENGRGNFPPRFSGLQFPNYSSELNVNALELDDSALYLCASSLGREFSYNEQFFGPGTRLTVL.